This T cell receptor beta chain originates from a study of Ad26.COV2.S vaccination and SARS-CoV-2 variants. The assay was immunoSEQ multiplex PCR, and TCRdb's table has in-frame clones only and misses some. The sample shows roughly 100,000 clones, roughly 80% of them seen only once. A word on this clone: The antigen is undetermined.

V lost 4 bases and J 6 bases, leaving 12 bases between the germline ends. Germline V gene sequence: CDR1 SQVTM, CDR2 ANQGSEA. The CDR3 consists of 13 residues. General study results and limits: Total T cell responses were possibly underestimated by TCR breadth and depth analyses. Reported findings describe substantial breadth in spike-specific CD8+ and CD4+ T cell responses following vaccination. Measurement of non-spike TCR breadth gave similar results in vaccine and placebo recipients. Placebo recipients trailed vaccine recipients in spike-specific TCR breadth.

The origin of this receptor is a human donor who had recovered from COVID-19. The chain combines TRBV29-1 with TRBJ2-2; no clear D gene. Here the sequenced sample was peripheral blood, taken after recovery from COVID-19. This CDR3 is CSVVNAGAGELFF. The CDR3 DNA reads as TGCAGCGTTGTAAATGCAGGTGCCGGGGAGCTGTTTTTT.